This T cell receptor beta chain appears in the sequencing data of a study of cytomegalovirus exposure and HLA in healthy donors. Study-level results: A missense variant in DCLRE1C was later tied to TCR beta V- and J-gene trimming.

Researchers ran the PCR with 60 Vbeta and 13 Jbeta primers. Sequencing used immunoSEQ multiplex PCR; TCRdb keeps in-frame clones, though not all of them. Of 150,000 to 200,000 clones in the sample, about 79% were seen once. With regard to this clone: Antigen: not known.

Deletions cut 5 bases from V and 8 bases from J, with 15 bases between. The CDR3 consists of 13 residues. CDR1 is LNHNV, CDR2 YYDKDF, per germline (reference sequence). This sequence joins TRBV15 and TRBJ1-2; tentative D call: TRBD1 (6 bases). The TCR sequence derives from a girl aged 2-9 years in good health and CMV-seropositive. Sequencing used PBMCs. The chain's CDR3 is CATSVGQRLGYTF. CDR3 DNA: TGTGCCACCAGCGTTGGACAGCGTCTGGGCTACACCTTC.